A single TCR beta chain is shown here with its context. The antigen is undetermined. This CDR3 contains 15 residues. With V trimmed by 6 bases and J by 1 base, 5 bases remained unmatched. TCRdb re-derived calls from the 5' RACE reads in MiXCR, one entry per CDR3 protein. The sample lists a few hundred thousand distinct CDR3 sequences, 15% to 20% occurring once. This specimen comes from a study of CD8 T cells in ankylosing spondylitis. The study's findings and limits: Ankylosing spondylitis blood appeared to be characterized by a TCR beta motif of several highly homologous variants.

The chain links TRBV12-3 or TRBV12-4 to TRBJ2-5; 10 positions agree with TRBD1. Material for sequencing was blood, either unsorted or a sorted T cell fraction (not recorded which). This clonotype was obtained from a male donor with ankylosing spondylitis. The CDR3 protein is CASSRRDRGQETQYF. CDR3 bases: TGTGCCAGCAGCCGCCGGGACAGGGGCCAAGAGACCCAGTACTTC.